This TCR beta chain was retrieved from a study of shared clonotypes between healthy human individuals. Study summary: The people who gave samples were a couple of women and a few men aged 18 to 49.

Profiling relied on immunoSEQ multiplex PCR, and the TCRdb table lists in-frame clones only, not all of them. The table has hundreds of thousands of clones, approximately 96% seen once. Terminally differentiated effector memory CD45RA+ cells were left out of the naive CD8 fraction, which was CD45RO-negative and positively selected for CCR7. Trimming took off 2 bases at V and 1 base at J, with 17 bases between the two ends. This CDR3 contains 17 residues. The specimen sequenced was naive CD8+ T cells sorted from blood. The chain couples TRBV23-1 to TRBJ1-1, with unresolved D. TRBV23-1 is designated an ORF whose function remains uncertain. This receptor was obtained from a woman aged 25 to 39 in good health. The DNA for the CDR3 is TGCGCCAGCAGTCAAGAGTTGGCCCCGGGTGGGAACACTGAAGCTTTCTTT. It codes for CASSQELAPGGNTEAFF.